The sequence of this T cell receptor (beta chain) was determined in a study of blood T cell repertoires in COVID-19. Here immunoSEQ multiplex PCR was the method, and the copy in TCRdb shows in-frame clones only, minus some. Of about 330,000 clones listed, roughly 88% were seen once; the top ten hold roughly 4.1%. Per germline, CDR1 MDHEN and CDR2 SYDVKM. Trimming stripped 10 bases from V and 0 bases from J, with 16 bases between. This CDR3 spans 14 amino acids. This sequence originates from a woman aged 45-59 years with active or convalescent COVID-19. V gene TRBV28 combines with J gene TRBJ2-7; tentatively, D is TRBD1 (6 bases). Sequenced input: peripheral blood. This chain's CDR3 is CATSPDRSSYEQYF. The CDR3 bases are TGTGCCACTTCACCAGACAGGTCCTCCTACGAGCAGTACTTC.